The rows below give T cell receptor beta chains drawn from one sample of a study of shared clonotypes between healthy human individuals. Here immunoSEQ multiplex PCR was the method, and the copy in TCRdb shows in-frame clones only, minus some. The data show some 740,000 clones, with 80% to 95% seen just once and 24% held by the top ten. The specimen sequenced was naive CD8+ T cells sorted from blood. The receptors originated from a man aged 25-40 years in good health. CDR3s include the opening cysteine and the closing phenylalanine or tryptophan. A D gene is named only where the DNA matches it firmly. Some rows mark clone size as missing; the rest say once, few, many or name a class of expanded clone.

TRBV5-6	TRBJ2-1	NA	TRBD1	CASSFTGTGAYNEQFF	TGTGCCAGCAGCTTTACCGGGACAGGGGCCTACAATGAGCAGTTCTTC
TRBV15	TRBJ2-2	once	TRBD2	CATSRDKPSGKYGELFF	TGTGCCACCAGCAGAGATAAGCCTAGCGGGAAGTACGGGGAGCTGTTTTTT
TRBV6-5	TRBJ1-1	NA	NA	CASSYGVWSEAFF	TGTGCCAGCAGTTACGGGGTTTGGAGTGAAGCTTTCTTT
TRBV6-5	TRBJ1-1	NA	NA	CASRVAGNTEAFF	TGTGCCAGCAGGGTGGCAGGGAACACTGAAGCTTTCTTT
TRBV5-4	TRBJ2-5	NA	TRBD2	CASSDSGRAGETQYF	TGTGCCAGCAGTGATAGCGGGAGGGCCGGTGAGACCCAGTACTTC
TRBV9	TRBJ2-2	NA	NA	CASGTAGMLFF	TGTGCCAGCGGAACGGCGGGAATGCTGTTTTTT
TRBV29-1	TRBJ2-7	NA	NA	CSVVVGVSYEQYF	TGCAGCGTTGTGGTCGGGGTTTCCTACGAGCAGTACTTC
TRBV6-4	TRBJ2-7	NA	TRBD1	CASSDSKVRRTGLYEQYF	TGTGCCAGCAGTGACTCCAAAGTCCGGAGGACAGGGCTCTACGAGCAGTACTTC
TRBV7-9	TRBJ1-1	NA	NA	CASSPRRALDTEAFF	TGTGCCAGCAGTCCGAGGAGGGCTTTGGACACTGAAGCTTTCTTT
TRBV10-3	TRBJ1-5	NA	TRBD1	CATEDRGSNQPQHF	TGTGCCACAGAGGACAGGGGAAGCAATCAGCCCCAGCATTTT
TRBV29-1	TRBJ1-1	NA	TRBD1	CSAGPPGTGVGTEAFF	TGCAGCGCCGGGCCTCCCGGGACAGGGGTCGGCACTGAAGCTTTCTTT
TRBV6-5	TRBJ1-2	NA	NA	CASSYSRVANYGYTF	TGTGCCAGCAGTTACTCGAGGGTAGCTAACTATGGCTACACCTTC
TRBV2	TRBJ1-1	NA	NA	CASSDITSTGKNTEAFF	TGTGCCAGCAGTGATATTACTTCGACAGGCAAGAACACTGAAGCTTTCTTT
TRBV29-1	TRBJ1-1	NA	TRBD1	CSVEPGQGREAFF	TGCAGCGTTGAGCCGGGACAGGGTAGAGAAGCTTTCTTT
TRBV29-1	TRBJ2-1	NA	TRBD2	CSVDSGGLGNEQFF	TGCAGCGTTGATTCGGGAGGGTTGGGGAATGAGCAGTTCTTC
TRBV7-2	TRBJ2-7	NA	NA	CASSFFLGRDYEQYF	TGTGCCAGCAGCTTTTTCTTGGGCAGGGACTACGAGCAGTACTTC
TRBV5-1	TRBJ1-1	NA	NA	CASSLPPTKGMNTEAFF	TGCGCCAGCAGCTTGCCGCCGACTAAGGGGATGAACACTGAAGCTTTCTTT
TRBV6-1	TRBJ2-3	NA	TRBD2	CASSGLTGGPDTQYF	TGTGCCAGCAGTGGACTGACGGGAGGGCCAGATACGCAGTATTTT
TRBV5-6	TRBJ2-7	NA	TRBD2	CASSPFAGTSEYEQYF	TGTGCCAGCAGCCCATTTGCCGGGACTAGCGAGTACGAGCAGTACTTC
TRBV7-8	TRBJ2-1	NA	NA	CASSSRLNEQFF	TGTGCCAGCAGCTCACGACTCAATGAGCAGTTCTTC
TRBV13	TRBJ2-5	NA	NA	CASSLGGFGETQYF	TGTGCCAGCAGCTTAGGCGGGTTCGGGGAGACCCAGTACTTC
TRBV4-2	TRBJ2-7	NA	NA	CASSQDLATYEQYF	TGTGCCAGCAGCCAAGACCTAGCGACCTACGAGCAGTACTTC
TRBV2	TRBJ2-2	NA	NA	CASSEAQGRRTGELFF	TGTGCCAGCAGTGAAGCGCAGGGGAGGAGGACCGGGGAGCTGTTTTTT
TRBV9	TRBJ1-5	NA	NA	CARRQVCAFGNQPQHF	TGTGCCAGACGGCAGGTGTGCGCTTTTGGCAATCAGCCCCAGCATTTT
TRBV27	TRBJ2-1	NA	NA	CASSLYLLHEQFF	TGTGCCAGCAGTTTATACCTGTTGCATGAGCAGTTCTTC
TRBV6-6	TRBJ2-1	NA	TRBD2	CASGLAGYNEQFF	TGTGCCAGCGGACTAGCGGGATACAATGAGCAGTTCTTC
TRBV28	TRBJ1-1	NA	NA	CASHLAGGNTEAFF	TGTGCCAGCCATTTGGCGGGCGGTAACACTGAAGCTTTCTTT
TRBV28	TRBJ2-1	NA	NA	CASSRDVSSYNEQFF	TGTGCCAGCAGTCGGGACGTTAGCTCCTACAATGAGCAGTTCTTC
TRBV27	TRBJ2-1	NA	TRBD2	CASTYGTSGYNEQFF	TGTGCCAGCACCTATGGGACTAGCGGCTACAATGAGCAGTTCTTC
TRBV7-2	TRBJ2-3	NA	NA	CASSLALAGGTLGDTQYF	TGTGCCAGCAGCTTAGCGCTCGCAGGAGGAACCCTTGGGGATACGCAGTATTTT
TRBV28	TRBJ2-1	NA	NA	CASRTSFSYNEQFF	TGTGCCAGCAGGACTAGTTTTTCCTACAATGAGCAGTTCTTC
TRBV5-1	TRBJ2-2	NA	NA	CASSLAAGELFF	TGCGCCAGCAGCTTGGCCGCCGGGGAGCTGTTTTTT
TRBV7-9	TRBJ2-1	NA	NA	CASSTDSSSYNEQFF	TGTGCCAGCAGCACGGACTCGAGCTCCTACAATGAGCAGTTCTTC
TRBV28	TRBJ2-7	few	NA	CASSLADKGGHEQYF	TGTGCCAGCAGTCTGGCGGATAAGGGGGGTCACGAGCAGTACTTC
TRBV13	TRBJ2-7	NA	TRBD1	CASSLSGQIYEQYF	TGTGCCAGCAGCCTATCGGGACAGATATACGAGCAGTACTTC
TRBV5-1	TRBJ2-2	NA	TRBD1	CASSLVQGTSGELFF	TGCGCCAGCAGCTTGGTACAGGGGACCAGCGGGGAGCTGTTTTTT
TRBV27	TRBJ2-7	NA	NA	CASRPVGGRYEQYF	TGTGCCAGCAGACCGGTTGGGGGCCGCTACGAGCAGTACTTC
TRBV27	TRBJ2-7	NA	TRBD2	CASSFAGGDYYYEQYF	TGTGCCAGCAGTTTCGCCGGGGGGGACTACTACTACGAGCAGTACTTC
TRBV7-8	TRBJ2-7	NA	TRBD2	CASSGGTSDFYEQYF	TGTGCCAGCAGCGGGGGGACTAGCGACTTTTACGAGCAGTACTTC
TRBV19	TRBJ2-1	NA	TRBD2	CASSIVGLAANEQFF	TGTGCCAGTAGTATAGTAGGACTAGCGGCCAATGAGCAGTTCTTC
TRBV14	TRBJ2-1	NA	NA	CASSQGSSVYYNEQFF	TGTGCCAGCAGCCAAGGATCTAGCGTCTATTACAATGAGCAGTTCTTC
TRBV19	TRBJ1-5	NA	NA	CASSFTDYSNQPQHF	TGTGCCAGTAGTTTTACGGATTATAGCAATCAGCCCCAGCATTTT
TRBV28	TRBJ2-3	NA	TRBD2	CASSLLRLADIGRTDTQYF	TGTGCCAGCAGTTTATTACGGCTAGCGGACATCGGACGCACAGATACGCAGTATTTT